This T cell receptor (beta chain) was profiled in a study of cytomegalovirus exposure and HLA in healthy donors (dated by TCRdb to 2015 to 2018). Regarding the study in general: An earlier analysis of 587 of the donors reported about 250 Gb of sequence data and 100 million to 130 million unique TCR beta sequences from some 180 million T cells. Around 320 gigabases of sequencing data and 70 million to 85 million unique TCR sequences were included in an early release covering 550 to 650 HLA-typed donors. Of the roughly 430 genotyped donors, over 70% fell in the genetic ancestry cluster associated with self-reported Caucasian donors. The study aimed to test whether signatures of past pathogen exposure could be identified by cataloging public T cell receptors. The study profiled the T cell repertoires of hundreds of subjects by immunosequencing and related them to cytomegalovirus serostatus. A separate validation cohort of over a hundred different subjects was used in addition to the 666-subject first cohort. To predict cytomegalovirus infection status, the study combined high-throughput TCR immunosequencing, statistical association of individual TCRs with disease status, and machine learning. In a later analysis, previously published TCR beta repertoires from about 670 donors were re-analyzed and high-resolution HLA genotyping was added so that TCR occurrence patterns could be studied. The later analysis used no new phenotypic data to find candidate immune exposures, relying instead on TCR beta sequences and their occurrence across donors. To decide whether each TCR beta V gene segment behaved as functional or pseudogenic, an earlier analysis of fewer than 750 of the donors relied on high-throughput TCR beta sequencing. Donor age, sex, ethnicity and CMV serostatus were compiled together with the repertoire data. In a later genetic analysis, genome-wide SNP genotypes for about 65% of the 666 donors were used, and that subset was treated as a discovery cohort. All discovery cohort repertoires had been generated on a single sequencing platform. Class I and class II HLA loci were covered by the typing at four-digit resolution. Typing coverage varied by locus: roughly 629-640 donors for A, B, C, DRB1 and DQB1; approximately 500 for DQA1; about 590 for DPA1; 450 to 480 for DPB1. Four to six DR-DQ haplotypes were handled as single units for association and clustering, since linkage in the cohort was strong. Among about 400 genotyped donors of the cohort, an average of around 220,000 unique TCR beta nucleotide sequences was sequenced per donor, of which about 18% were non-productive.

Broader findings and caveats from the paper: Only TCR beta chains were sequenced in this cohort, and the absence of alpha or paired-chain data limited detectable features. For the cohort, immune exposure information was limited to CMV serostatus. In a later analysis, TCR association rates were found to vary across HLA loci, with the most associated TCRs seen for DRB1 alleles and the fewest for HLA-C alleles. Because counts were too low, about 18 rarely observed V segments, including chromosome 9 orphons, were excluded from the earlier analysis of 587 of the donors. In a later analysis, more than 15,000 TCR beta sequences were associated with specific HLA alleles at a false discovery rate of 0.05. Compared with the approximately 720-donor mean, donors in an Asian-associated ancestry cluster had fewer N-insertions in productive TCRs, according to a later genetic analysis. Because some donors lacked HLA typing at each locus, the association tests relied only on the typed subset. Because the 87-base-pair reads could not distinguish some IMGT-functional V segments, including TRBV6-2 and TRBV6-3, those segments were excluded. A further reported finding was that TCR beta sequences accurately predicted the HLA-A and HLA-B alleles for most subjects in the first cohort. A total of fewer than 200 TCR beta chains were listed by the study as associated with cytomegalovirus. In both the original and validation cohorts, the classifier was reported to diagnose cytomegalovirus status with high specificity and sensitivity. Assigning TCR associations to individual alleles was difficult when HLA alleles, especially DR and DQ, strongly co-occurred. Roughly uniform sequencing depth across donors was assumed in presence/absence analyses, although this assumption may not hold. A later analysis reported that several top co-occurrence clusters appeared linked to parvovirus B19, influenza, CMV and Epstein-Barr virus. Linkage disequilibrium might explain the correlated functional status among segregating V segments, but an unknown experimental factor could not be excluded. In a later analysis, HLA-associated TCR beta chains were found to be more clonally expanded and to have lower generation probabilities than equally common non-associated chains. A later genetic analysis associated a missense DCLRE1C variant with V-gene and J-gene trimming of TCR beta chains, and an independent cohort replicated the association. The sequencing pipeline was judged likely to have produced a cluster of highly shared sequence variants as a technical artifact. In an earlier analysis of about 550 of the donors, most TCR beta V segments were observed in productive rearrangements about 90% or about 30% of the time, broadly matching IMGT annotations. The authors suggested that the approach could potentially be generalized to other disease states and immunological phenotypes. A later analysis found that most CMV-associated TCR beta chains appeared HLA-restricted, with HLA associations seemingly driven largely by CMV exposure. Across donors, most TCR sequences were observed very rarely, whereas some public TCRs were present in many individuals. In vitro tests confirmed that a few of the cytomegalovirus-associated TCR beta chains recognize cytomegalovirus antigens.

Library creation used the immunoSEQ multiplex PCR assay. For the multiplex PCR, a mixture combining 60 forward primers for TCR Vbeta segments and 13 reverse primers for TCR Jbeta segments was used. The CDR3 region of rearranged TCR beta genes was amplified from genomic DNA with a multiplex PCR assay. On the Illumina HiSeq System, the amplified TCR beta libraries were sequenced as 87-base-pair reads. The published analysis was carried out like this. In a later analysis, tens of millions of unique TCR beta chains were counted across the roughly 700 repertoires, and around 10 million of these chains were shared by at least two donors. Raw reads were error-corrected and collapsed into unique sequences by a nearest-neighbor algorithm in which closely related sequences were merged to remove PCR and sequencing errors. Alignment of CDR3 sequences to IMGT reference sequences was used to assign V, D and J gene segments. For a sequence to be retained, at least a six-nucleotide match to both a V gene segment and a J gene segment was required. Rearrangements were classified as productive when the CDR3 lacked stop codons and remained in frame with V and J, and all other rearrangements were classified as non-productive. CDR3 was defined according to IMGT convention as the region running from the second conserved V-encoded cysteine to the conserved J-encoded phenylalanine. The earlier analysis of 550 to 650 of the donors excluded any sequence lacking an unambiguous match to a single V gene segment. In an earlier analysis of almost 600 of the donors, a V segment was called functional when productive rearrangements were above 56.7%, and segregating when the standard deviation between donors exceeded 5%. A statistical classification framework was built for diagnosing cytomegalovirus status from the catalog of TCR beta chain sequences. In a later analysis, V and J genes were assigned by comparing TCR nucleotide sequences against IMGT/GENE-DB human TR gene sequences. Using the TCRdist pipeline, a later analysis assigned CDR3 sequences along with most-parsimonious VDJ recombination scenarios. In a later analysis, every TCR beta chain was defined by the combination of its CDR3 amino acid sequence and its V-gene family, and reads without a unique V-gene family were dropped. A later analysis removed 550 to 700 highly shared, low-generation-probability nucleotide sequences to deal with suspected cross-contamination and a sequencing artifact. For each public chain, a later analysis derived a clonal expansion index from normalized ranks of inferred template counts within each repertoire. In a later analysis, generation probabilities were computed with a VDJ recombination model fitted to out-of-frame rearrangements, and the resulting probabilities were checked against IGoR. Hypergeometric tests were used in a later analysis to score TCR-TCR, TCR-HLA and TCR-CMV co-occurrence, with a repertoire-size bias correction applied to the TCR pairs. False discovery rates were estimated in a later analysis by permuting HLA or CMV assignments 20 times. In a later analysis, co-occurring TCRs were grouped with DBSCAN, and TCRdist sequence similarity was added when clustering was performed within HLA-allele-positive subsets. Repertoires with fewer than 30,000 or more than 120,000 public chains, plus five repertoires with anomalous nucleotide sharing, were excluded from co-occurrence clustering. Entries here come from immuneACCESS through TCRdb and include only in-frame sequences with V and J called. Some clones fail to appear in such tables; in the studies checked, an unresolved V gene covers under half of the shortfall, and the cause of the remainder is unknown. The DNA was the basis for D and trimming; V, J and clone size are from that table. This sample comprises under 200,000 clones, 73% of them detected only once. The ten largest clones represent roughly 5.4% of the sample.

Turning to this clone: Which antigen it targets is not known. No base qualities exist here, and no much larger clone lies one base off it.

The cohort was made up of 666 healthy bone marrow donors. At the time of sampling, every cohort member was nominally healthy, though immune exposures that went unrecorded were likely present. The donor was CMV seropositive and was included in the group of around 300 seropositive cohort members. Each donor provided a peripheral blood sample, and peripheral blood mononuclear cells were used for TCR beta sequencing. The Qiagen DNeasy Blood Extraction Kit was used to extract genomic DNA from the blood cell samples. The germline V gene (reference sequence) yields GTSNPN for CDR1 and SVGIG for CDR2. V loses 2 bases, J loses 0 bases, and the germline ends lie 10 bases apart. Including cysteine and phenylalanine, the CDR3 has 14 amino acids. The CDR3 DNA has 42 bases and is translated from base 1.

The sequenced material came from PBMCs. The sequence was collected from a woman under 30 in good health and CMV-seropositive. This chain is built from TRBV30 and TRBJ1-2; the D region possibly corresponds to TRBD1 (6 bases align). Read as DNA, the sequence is TGTGCCTGGAGTTCAGGGGTCGCTAACTATGGCTACACCTTC. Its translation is CAWSSGVANYGYTF.